This T cell receptor beta chain originates from a study of T-cell memory formation after mild COVID-19. This clonotype was observed a handful of times. TCRdb itself ran the 5' RACE reads through MiXCR, one entry per CDR3 protein. The repertoire holds about 360,000 distinct CDR3 sequences, with 13% to 15% as singletons. This CDR3 is built from 16 residues. Germline CDR1 is SEHNR and CDR2 is FQNEAQ (reference sequence). Trimming stripped 7 bases from V and 8 bases from J, with 24 bases between. The chain couples TRBV7-9 to TRBJ2-1; the D gene is possibly TRBD2 (7 bases). This TCR was recovered from a man aged 18 to 29 who had mild COVID-19 (a few samples of this study predate the infection). Cell type and time point are not known. Sequenced sample: PBMCs or a T cell subset sorted from them (not recorded which). CDR3 sequence (DNA): TGTGCCAGCACCCAACGGTGGTCAGGGGAGGGGGATGAGCAGTTCTTC. It specifies CASTQRWSGEGDEQFF.